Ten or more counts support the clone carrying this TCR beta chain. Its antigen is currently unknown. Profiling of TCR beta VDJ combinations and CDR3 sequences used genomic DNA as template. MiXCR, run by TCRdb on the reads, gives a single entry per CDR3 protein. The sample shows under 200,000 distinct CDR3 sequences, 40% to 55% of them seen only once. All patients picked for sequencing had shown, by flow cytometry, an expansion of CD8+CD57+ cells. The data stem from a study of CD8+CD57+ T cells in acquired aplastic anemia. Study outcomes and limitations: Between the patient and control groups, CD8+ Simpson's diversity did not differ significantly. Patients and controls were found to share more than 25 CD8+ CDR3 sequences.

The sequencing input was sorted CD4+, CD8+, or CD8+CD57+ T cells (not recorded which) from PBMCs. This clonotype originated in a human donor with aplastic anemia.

The CDR3 bases are TGCAGCGTCCGACAGGGGGGAAACACTGAAGCTTTCTTT. Translating it yields CSVRQGGNTEAFF. The rearrangement links TRBV29-1 to TRBJ1-1; 9 positions match TRBD1. This CDR3 spans 13 amino acids. Germline V gives CDR1 SQVTM, CDR2 ANQGSEA. V dropped 6 bases and J dropped 2; count of bases not matched to a gene: 4. The full variable domain, with the rest looked up from reference TRBV29-1 and TRBJ1-1, is SAVISQKPSRDICQRGTSLTIQCQVDSQVTMMFWYRQQPGQSLTLIATANQGSEATYESGFVIDKFPISRPNLTFSTLTVSNMSPEDSSIYLCSVRQGGNTEAFFGQGTRLTVV.